Following are 8 T cell receptor beta chains from one sample sequenced in a study of regulatory T cells in long-lasting Graves disease. Described time point: persistent/refractory GD, antithyroid drugs over 5 years with positive TRAb. There was RNA extracted from PBMCs, and the TCR library was made from it. In building TCR beta libraries, iRepertoire HTBI primers were used together with Arm-PCR of CDR3 regions. Via MiXCR, TCRdb re-called the multiplex PCR reads, giving one row per CDR3 protein. The table lists 420,000 or so distinct CDR3 sequences, around 22% of them singletons, with roughly a quarter in the top ten. Sequencing was performed on peripheral blood mononuclear cells (PBMCs), taken when the disease was refractory, from a patient treated with antithyroid drugs. The receptors derive from a female donor with Graves disease.

This clonotype appeared many times. The rearrangement joins TRBV29-1 to TRBJ2-4, with D perhaps assigned TRBD1 or TRBD2 (6 bases each). The CDR3 totals 12 residues. Germline V lookup: CDR1 SQVTM, CDR2 ANQGSEA. V was cut by 4 bases and J by 10 bases, with 14 bases left in between. The CDR3 bases are TGCAGCGTTGTATCCGGGGGCTATATTCAGTACTTC. Its protein is CSVVSGGYIQYF.

Worth noting for this clonotype: Since a much larger clone is just one base distant, this may be a read error. The chain joins TRBV20-1 to TRBJ2-5; 7 bases match TRBD1. CDR1 is DFQATT, CDR2 SNEGSKA, per germline (reference sequence). The CDR3 is made up of 13 amino acids. The CDR3 is CSAHGTAQEAQYF. In DNA form, the CDR3 reads TGCAGTGCTCACGGGACAGCCCAAGAGGCCCAGTACTTC.

This rearrangement joins TRBV25-1 to TRBJ2-7; 8 positions agree with TRBD1. V lost 10 bases to trimming and J lost 6 bases; unmatched junction nucleotides: 11. Germline V CDR1 and CDR2: MGHDK, SYGVNS. CDR3 size: 13 residues. CDR3 in amino acids: CATPEGQVCEQYF. The CDR3 DNA reads TGTGCCACCCCAGAGGGACAGGTGTGCGAGCAGTACTTC.

The table lists this clonotype with a few counts. As DNA, the CDR3 is TGTGCCAGCAGCCAAGGACAGGCGGTGCCCCTCCACTTT. Translating it yields CASSQGQAVPLHF. This chain uses TRBV3-1 with TRBJ1-6; D is possibly TRBD1 (6 bases). The germline V and J ends were trimmed by 1 base and 13 bases, with 11 bases remaining between them. The CDR3 sequence is 13 residues long. Germline V CDR1 and CDR2: LGHDT, YNNKEL (reference sequence). The variable domain in full, with the rest retrieved from reference TRBV3-1 and TRBJ1-6, is DTAVSQTPKYLVTQMGNDKSIKCEQNLGHDTMYWYKQDSKKFLKIMFSYNNKELIINETVPNRFSPKSPDKAHLNLHINSLELGDSAVYFCASSQGQAVPLHFGNGTRLTVT.

This clonotype has ten or more counts. The chain joins TRBV2 to TRBJ2-7; 9 nucleotides line up with TRBD2. The CDR3 spans 16 residues. The V segment lost 11 bases and the J segment 2 bases; nucleotides outside the gene matches: 16. CDR1 and CDR2 from the germline V gene are SNHLY and FYNNEI. The CDR3 DNA sequence: TGTGCCGCGGGCCCATTCTCAGTAGCGGGGGCCTACGAGCAGTACTTC. Its translation: CAAGPFSVAGAYEQYF.

The V gene is TRBV5-1, the J gene TRBJ2-5, with 13 bases that match TRBD2. CDR1 and CDR2 from the germline V gene are SGHRS and YFSETQ. The CDR3 is made up of 17 amino acids. V dropped 0 bases and J dropped 2; count of bases not matched to a gene: 4. The chain's CDR3 is CASSLELAGGWQETQYF. CDR3 nucleotide sequence: TGCGCCAGCAGCTTGGAACTAGCGGGAGGGTGGCAAGAGACCCAGTACTTC.

This clonotype showed up many times. V gene TRBV6-1 combines with J gene TRBJ1-1; D remains ambiguous. From germline, CDR1 is MNHNS and CDR2 SASEGT. The V gene lost 6 bases and the J gene lost 3 bases, with 20 bases spanning the gap. This CDR3 has 16 amino acids. The CDR3, as DNA: TGTGCCAGCAGGTTCGGGTCTTGGGAGCGGGACACTGAAGCTTTCTTT. Translating it yields CASRFGSWERDTEAFF.

This clonotype was observed many times. The chain has TRBV7-3 and TRBJ2-5; D not certain. Germline CDR1 and CDR2: SGHTA and FQGTGA. CDR3 length equals 16 residues. V was trimmed by 1 base and J by 5 bases, leaving 17 bases between them. The CDR3 DNA follows: TGTGCCAGCAGCTTAATTACCGTAGACTGGTCGGAGACCCAGTACTTC. Its translation: CASSLITVDWSETQYF.